This T cell receptor (beta chain) was captured by sequencing in a study of graft-versus-host responses after intestinal transplantation. Germline V gene sequence: CDR1 SGDLS, CDR2 YYNGEE. Germline trimming cut 3 bases from V and 5 bases from J; bases unmatched to any gene: 14. The CDR3 sequence is 17 residues long. Overall study results and limits: Detection of GvH clones occurred in recipient marrow, and some had their first appearance in ileum or blood.

Clones were read by immunoSEQ multiplex PCR, and TCRdb kept only the in-frame ones, dropping some. The table includes approximately 16,000 clones, roughly 69% detected once. Worth noting for this clone: Its antigen is as yet unknown.

Graft tissue was processed to release intraepithelial and lamina propria lymphocytes. The sequenced sample was ileum tissue, obtained just under 700 days after intestinal transplantation. This TCR was recovered from a human patient who received an intestinal transplant, so some T cells may come from the graft donor. The V call is TRBV9, the J call TRBJ2-1; the match to TRBD1 covers 7 bases. The CDR3 is CASSEDRENQGNNEQFF. CDR3 DNA: TGTGCCAGCAGCGAAGACAGGGAGAACCAGGGGAACAATGAGCAGTTCTTC.